These 18 T cell receptor beta chains share one sample of origin, sequenced in a study of radiotherapy plus CTLA-4 blockade in lung cancer. The protocol was immunoSEQ multiplex PCR, while the TCRdb copy is restricted to in-frame clones and leaves out a portion. The sample comprises 70,000 to 95,000 clones, about four fifths of which are singletons, and more than 14% rests with the top ten. Here the sequenced sample was peripheral blood, taken from a patient treated with radiotherapy plus ipilimumab. Every receptor here comes from a human donor with non-small cell lung cancer that progressed on radiotherapy plus ipilimumab.

The rearrangement links TRBV30 to TRBJ2-3, with D possibly being TRBD2 (5 bases). Germline CDR1 and CDR2: GTSNPN and SVGIG (reference sequence). V lost 0 bases, J lost 7 bases, and 5 bases lay in between. The CDR3 covers 11 residues. CDR3 amino acids: CAWSVGNTQYF. CDR3 nucleotide sequence: TGTGCCTGGAGTGTCGGGAATACGCAGTATTTT.

V is TRBV28 and J is TRBJ2-7; no clear D gene. Germline lookup yields CDR1 MDHEN and CDR2 SYDVKM. The CDR3 is 15 residues long. Deletions cut 6 bases from V and 0 bases from J, with 15 bases between. Written as DNA, the CDR3 is TGTGCCAGCAGACCCTCTGTGGGGAACTCCTACGAGCAGTACTTC. Translated: CASRPSVGNSYEQYF.

The chain joins TRBV21-1 to TRBJ2-4; the table's D call, TRBD1, has no DNA check behind it. TRBV21-1 is a documented pseudogene. This CDR3 has 17 residues. CDR3 amino acids: CASSKDTGGDAKNIQYF. The CDR3 DNA reads TGTGCCAGCAGCAAAGACACAGGGGGCGACGCCAAAAACATTCAGTACTTC.

The J gene is TRBJ2-7, the V gene TRBV6-1; no firm D call. The germline gives CDR1 MNHNS, CDR2 SASEGT. There are 13 residues in the CDR3. Trimming took off 4 bases at V and 1 base at J, with 8 bases between the two ends. The CDR3 nucleotides read TGTGCCAGCAGTGTTGGGGTTTCCTACGAGCAGTACTTC. This encodes CASSVGVSYEQYF.

This clone was seen a single time. The chain recombines TRBV6-1 with TRBJ1-4, with a possible D match to TRBD1 (5 bases). Germline lookup yields CDR1 MNHNS and CDR2 SASEGT. The V gene lost 4 bases and the J gene lost 4 bases, with 13 bases spanning the gap. The CDR3 length is 15 residues. The CDR3 loop is CASSGRGSGNEKLFF. The CDR3 DNA reads as TGTGCCAGCAGTGGTAGGGGTTCGGGTAATGAAAAACTGTTTTTT.

The V call is TRBV6-1, the J call TRBJ2-7, with D possibly called TRBD1 or TRBD2 (5 bases each). V gave up 2 bases and J gave up 6 bases, with 8 bases separating them. The CDR3 sequence is 12 residues long. CDR1 and CDR2 from the germline V gene are MNHNS and SASEGT. The CDR3 region has the DNA TGTGCCAGCAGTGAAACGGGGCCCGAGCAGTACTTC. Translated: CASSETGPEQYF.

The CDR3 DNA reads as TGTGCCAGCTCACCCGGGACAGGGAAGGGAGAGACCCAGTACTTC. It yields the protein CASSPGTGKGETQYF. The rearrangement links TRBV18 to TRBJ2-5, with 9 positions matching TRBD1. Germline loops: CDR1 KGHSH, CDR2 LQKENI. The V gene end was trimmed by 3 bases and the J gene end by 4 bases; junction bases not matched to a gene: 6. The CDR3 consists of 15 residues.

This rearrangement joins TRBV20-1 to TRBJ1-2; possible D gene TRBD1, 5 bases. The V gene's germline CDR1 is DFQATT and CDR2 SNEGSKA (reference sequence). Trimming left V 6 bases short and J 6 bases short, with 11 bases between. The CDR3 is 11 amino acids. CDR3 coding DNA: TGCAGTGCCCAGTGGGGGGATGGCTACACCTTC. It specifies CSAQWGDGYTF.

The rearrangement uses TRBV29-1 and TRBJ2-3; 8 positions match TRBD2. Germline-derived CDR1 and CDR2 are SQVTM and ANQGSEA. The CDR3 is 15 amino acids. Germline trimming cut 3 bases from V and 2 bases from J; bases unmatched to any gene: 7. CDR3 bases: TGCAGCGTTGAGGGATTAGCGGGATCCACAGATACGCAGTATTTT. It encodes CSVEGLAGSTDTQYF.

This clone showed up just a few times. J is TRBJ2-3 and V is TRBV29-1; TRBD2 agrees at 8 bases. V shed 1 base and J 4 bases; nucleotides not matched to a gene: 22. This CDR3 contains 20 residues. Germline CDR1 and CDR2: SQVTM and ANQGSEA. For the CDR3, the DNA is TGCAGCGTTGAAGTTAGACGGCTTACGCCAGCGCGGGAGGTTGCAGATACGCAGTATTTT. This codes for CSVEVRRLTPAREVADTQYF.

The chain is built from TRBV7-9 and TRBJ2-5; D is unclear. Deletions cut 0 bases from V and 4 bases from J, with 6 bases between. From germline, CDR1 is SEHNR and CDR2 FQNEAQ (reference sequence). The CDR3 totals 13 residues. Written as DNA, the CDR3 is TGTGCCAGCAGCTTAGCGGGTCCAGAGACCCAGTACTTC. Amino acids: CASSLAGPETQYF.

The J gene is TRBJ2-5, the V gene TRBV6-5, with TRBD1 matching 7 bases. CDR1 MNHEY and CDR2 SVGAGI come from the germline V gene. V lost 6 bases, J lost 3 bases, and 4 bases stayed unmatched. This CDR3 has 13 amino acids. The CDR3 sequence is CASSSGQKETQYF. DNA for the CDR3: TGTGCCAGCAGCTCGGGACAGAAAGAGACCCAGTACTTC.

The chain is built from TRBV28 and TRBJ1-1; D gene uncertain. The CDR3 loop spans 15 amino acids. CDR1 is MDHEN, CDR2 SYDVKM, per germline. V lost 3 bases, J lost 5 bases, and 16 bases lay in between. The CDR3 DNA reads as TGTGCCAGCAGTTTTGGAATCGGGATGGGGACTGAAGCTTTCTTT. The encoded protein is CASSFGIGMGTEAFF.

The chain links TRBV4-3 to TRBJ2-1; 9 bases map to TRBD1. The J segment lost 6 bases and the V segment lost 0 bases, leaving 6 bases of the junction unmatched. The CDR3 runs 16 residues. CDR1 and CDR2 from the germline V gene are LGHNA and YSLEER. CDR3 nucleotides: TGCGCCAGCAGCCAAGATTACGGGACAGGGTTCAATGAGCAGTTCTTC. Translated: CASSQDYGTGFNEQFF.

This chain joins TRBV7-2 and TRBJ2-1; D unresolved. V was trimmed by 3 bases and J by 1 base, leaving 1 base between them. The CDR3 length is 12 residues. The germline V gene has CDR1 SGHTA and CDR2 FQGNSA. In DNA form, the CDR3 reads TGTGCCAGCAGCTTGTCCTACAATGAGCAGTTCTTC. Protein sequence: CASSLSYNEQFF. Combining the CDR3 with reference TRBV7-2 and TRBJ2-1 gives the whole variable domain GAGVSQSPSNKVTEKGKDVELRCDPISGHTALYWYRQSLGQGLEFLIYFQGNSAPDKSGLPSDRFSAERTGGSVSTLTIQRTQQEDSAVYLCASSLSYNEQFFGPGTRLTVL.

This clone was seen once. The rearrangement links TRBV7-2 to TRBJ1-5; 7 bases are shared with TRBD1. With 4 bases clipped from V and 4 bases from J, the junction kept 10 bases outside the gene matches. Germline-derived CDR1 and CDR2 are SGHTA and FQGNSA. This CDR3 is built from 16 residues. The CDR3, as DNA: TGTGCCAGCAGCTCTTCGACAGGGCTACTAAATCAGCCCCAGCATTTT. Amino acid sequence: CASSSSTGLLNQPQHF.

This clone was counted once. Here the CDR3 DNA reads TGCGCCAGCAGCCAAGGATCCGGGATCGGGGCCAACGTCCTGACTTTC. Its protein is CASSQGSGIGANVLTF. The genes are TRBV4-1 and TRBJ2-6; weak D call: TRBD2 (5 bases). CDR3 length: 16 amino acids. Trimming cost V 1 base and J 4 bases, with 11 bases left between them. Germline V gene lookup returns CDR1 MGHRA and CDR2 YSYEKL.

The CDR3 DNA reads as TGTGCCAGCAGCTTTTCCGGGGCCTACGAGCAGTACTTC. This sequence encodes CASSFSGAYEQYF. This chain joins TRBV5-6 and TRBJ2-7, with D maybe TRBD2 (5 bases). Trimming pared 2 bases from V and 2 bases from J, leaving 8 bases between. In germline, CDR1 is SGHDT, CDR2 YYEEEE. The CDR3 is 13 amino acids.